This paragraph covers one T cell receptor beta chain sequence. This specimen belongs to a study of blood T cell repertoires in COVID-19. Overall study context: Sources were T cells, B-cell-depleted T cells, or PBMCs; the material itself was cDNA or gDNA.

Authors' data handling: Amplification of reference gene primers was used by the study to estimate nucleated cell counts. Repertoires were generated with immunoSEQ multiplex PCR, while TCRdb's copy carries only in-frame clones and drops some. The V and J calls and clone size were taken over from that table, and D and trimming were inferred from the DNA. The data contain tens of thousands of clones, more than 85% of them singletons. Germline lookup yields CDR1 SGHRS and CDR2 YFSETQ. V shed 0 bases and J shed 0 bases, with 7 bases lying between them. This CDR3 is built from 15 residues. Sequencing was done on a sample of peripheral blood. This TCR was recovered from a human donor in a cohort sampled during active COVID-19. This rearrangement joins TRBV5-1 to TRBJ2-1, with TRBD1 as a possible D gene (6 bases). The CDR3 bases are TGCGCCAGCAGCTTGGGGGGGCCCTCCTACAATGAGCAGTTCTTC. Protein: CASSLGGPSYNEQFF.